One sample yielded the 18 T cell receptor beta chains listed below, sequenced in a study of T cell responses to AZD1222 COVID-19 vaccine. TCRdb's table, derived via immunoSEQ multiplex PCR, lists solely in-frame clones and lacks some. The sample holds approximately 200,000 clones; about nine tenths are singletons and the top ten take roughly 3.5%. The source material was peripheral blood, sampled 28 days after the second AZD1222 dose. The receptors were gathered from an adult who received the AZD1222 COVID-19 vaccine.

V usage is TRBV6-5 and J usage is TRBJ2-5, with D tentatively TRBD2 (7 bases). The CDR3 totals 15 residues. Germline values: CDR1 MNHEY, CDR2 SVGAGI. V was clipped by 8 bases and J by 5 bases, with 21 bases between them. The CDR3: CASSSPWRGLETQYF. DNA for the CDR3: TGTGCCAGCTCTAGTCCGTGGCGGGGGCTGGAGACCCAGTACTTC.

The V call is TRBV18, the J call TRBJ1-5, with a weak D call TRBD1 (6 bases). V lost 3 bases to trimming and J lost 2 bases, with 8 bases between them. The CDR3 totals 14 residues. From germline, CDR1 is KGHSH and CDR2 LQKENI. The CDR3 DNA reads TGTGCCAGCTCACCTAACAGGGGCAATCAGCCCCAGCATTTT. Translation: CASSPNRGNQPQHF.

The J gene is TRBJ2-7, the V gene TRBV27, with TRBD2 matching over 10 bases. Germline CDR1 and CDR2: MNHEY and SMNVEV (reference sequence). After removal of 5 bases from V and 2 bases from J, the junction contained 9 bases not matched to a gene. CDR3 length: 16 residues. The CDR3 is CASSGTGLATTYEQYF. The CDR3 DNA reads TGTGCCAGCAGTGGAACGGGACTAGCGACCACCTACGAGCAGTACTTC.

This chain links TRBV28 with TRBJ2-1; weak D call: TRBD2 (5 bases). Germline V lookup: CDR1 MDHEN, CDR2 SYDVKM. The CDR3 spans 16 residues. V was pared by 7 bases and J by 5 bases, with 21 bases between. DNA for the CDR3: TGTGCCAGCACCCCAAGTGGGAGCCACAATAACAATGAGCAGTTCTTC. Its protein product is CASTPSGSHNNNEQFF.

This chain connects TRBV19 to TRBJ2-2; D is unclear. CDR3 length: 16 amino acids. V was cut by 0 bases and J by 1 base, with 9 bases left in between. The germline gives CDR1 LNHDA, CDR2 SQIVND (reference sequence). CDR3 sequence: CASSIELAMNTGELFF. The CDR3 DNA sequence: TGTGCCAGTAGTATAGAGTTGGCAATGAACACCGGGGAGCTGTTTTTT.

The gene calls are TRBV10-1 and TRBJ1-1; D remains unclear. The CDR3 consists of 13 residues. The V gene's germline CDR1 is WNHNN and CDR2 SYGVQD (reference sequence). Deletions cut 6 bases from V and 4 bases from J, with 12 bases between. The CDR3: CASSDQRGTEAFF. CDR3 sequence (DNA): TGCGCCAGCAGCGACCAACGGGGCACTGAAGCTTTCTTT.

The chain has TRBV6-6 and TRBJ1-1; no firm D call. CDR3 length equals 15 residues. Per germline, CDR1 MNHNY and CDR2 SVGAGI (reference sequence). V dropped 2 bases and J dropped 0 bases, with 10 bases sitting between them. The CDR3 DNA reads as TGTGCCAGCAGTTACCGGGCCGGGCTGAACACTGAAGCTTTCTTT. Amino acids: CASSYRAGLNTEAFF.

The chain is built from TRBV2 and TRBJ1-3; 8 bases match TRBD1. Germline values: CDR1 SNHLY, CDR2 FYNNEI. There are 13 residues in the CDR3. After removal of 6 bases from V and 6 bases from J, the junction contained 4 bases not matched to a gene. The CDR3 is CASRPGGQNTIYF. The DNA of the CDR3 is TGTGCCAGCAGGCCAGGGGGCCAAAACACCATATATTTT.

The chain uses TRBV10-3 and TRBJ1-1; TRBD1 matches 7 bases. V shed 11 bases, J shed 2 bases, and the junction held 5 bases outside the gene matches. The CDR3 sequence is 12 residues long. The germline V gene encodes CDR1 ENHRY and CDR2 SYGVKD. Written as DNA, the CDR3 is TGTGCCTCCGAAGGGGGCAACACTGAAGCTTTCTTT. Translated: CASEGGNTEAFF.

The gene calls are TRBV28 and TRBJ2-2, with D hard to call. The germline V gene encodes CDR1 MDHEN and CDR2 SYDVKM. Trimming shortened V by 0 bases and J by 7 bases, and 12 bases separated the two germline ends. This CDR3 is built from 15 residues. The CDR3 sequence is CASSLWAAVGGELFF. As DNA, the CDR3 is TGTGCCAGCAGTTTATGGGCCGCGGTTGGCGGGGAGCTGTTTTTT.

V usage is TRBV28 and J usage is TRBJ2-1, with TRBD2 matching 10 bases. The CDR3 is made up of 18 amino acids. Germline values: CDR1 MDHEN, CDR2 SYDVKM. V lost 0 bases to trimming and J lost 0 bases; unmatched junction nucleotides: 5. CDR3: CASSLWLAGADSYNEQFF. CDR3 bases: TGTGCCAGCAGTTTATGGCTAGCGGGAGCCGACTCCTACAATGAGCAGTTCTTC.

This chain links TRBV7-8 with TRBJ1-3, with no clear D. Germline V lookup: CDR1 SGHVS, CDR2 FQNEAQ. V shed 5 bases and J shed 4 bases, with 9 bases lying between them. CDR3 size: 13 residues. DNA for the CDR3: TGTGCCAGCAGCCAACCCGGGGGAAACACCATATATTTT. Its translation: CASSQPGGNTIYF.

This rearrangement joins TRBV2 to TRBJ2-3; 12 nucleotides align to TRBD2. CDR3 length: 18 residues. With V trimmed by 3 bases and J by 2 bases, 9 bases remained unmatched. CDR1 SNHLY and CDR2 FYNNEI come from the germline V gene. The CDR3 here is CASSDPSTSGSITDTQYF. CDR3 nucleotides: TGTGCCAGCAGTGATCCCTCGACTAGCGGGAGTATCACAGATACGCAGTATTTT.

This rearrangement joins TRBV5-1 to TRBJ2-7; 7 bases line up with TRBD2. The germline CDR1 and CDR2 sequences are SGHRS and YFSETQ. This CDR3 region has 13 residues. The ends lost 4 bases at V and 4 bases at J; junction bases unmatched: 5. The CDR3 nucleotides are TGCGCCAGCAGCGGAGCGGGAAAGTACGAGCAGTACTTC. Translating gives CASSGAGKYEQYF.

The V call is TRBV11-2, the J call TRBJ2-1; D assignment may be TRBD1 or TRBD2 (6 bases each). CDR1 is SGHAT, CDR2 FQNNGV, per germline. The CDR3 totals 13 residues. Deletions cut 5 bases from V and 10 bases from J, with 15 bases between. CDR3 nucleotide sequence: TGTGCCAGCAGCGCACAACTAGGGGGGGAGCAGTTCTTC. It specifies CASSAQLGGEQFF.

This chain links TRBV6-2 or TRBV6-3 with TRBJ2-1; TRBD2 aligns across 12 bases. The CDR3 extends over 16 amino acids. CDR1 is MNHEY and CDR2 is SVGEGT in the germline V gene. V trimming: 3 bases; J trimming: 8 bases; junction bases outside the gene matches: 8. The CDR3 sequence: CASSYRLAGGPHEQFF. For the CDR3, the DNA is TGTGCCAGCAGTTATCGGCTAGCGGGAGGGCCGCATGAGCAGTTCTTC.

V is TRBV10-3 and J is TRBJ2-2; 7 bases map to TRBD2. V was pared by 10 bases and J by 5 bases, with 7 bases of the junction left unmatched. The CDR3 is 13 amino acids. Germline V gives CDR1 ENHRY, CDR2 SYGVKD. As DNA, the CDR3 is TGTGCCACGGGGCTAGCGGTAACCGGGGAGCTGTTTTTT. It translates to CATGLAVTGELFF.

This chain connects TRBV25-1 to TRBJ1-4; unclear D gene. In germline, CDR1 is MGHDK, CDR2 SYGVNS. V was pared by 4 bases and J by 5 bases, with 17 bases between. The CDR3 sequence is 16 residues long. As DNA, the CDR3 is TGTGCCAGCAGTGTGGAGGCCGCAAGGGTAAATGAAAAACTGTTTTTT. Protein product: CASSVEAARVNEKLFF.